This T cell receptor (beta chain) was recovered during a study of blood T cell repertoires in COVID-19. Across the whole study: Sites across the United States, Italy and Spain contributed samples from acute and convalescent COVID-19. The analysed material was cDNA or gDNA that came from T cells, B-cell-depleted T cells, or PBMCs.

Germline V gives CDR1 SGHRS, CDR2 YFSETQ. CDR3 size: 14 residues. Trimming cost V 4 bases and J 7 bases, with 12 bases left between them. Original data processing: Researchers report that nucleated cell counts were estimated from reference gene primer amplification. The data were produced by immunoSEQ multiplex PCR, yet TCRdb's version contains in-frame clones alone and is incomplete. The V and J calls and clone size are taken from that table; D and trimming were inferred from the DNA. The repertoire consists of some 74,000 clones, with about 87% occurring once and the leading ten covering about 7%. The source material was peripheral blood. The receptor was isolated from an elderly woman with acute or convalescent COVID-19. The V gene is TRBV5-1, the J gene TRBJ1-6, with D uncertain. The CDR3 nucleotides are TGCGCCAGCAGCAGCGACCCTTGGAATTCACCCCTCCACTTT. Amino acids: CASSSDPWNSPLHF.